This entry lists 3 T cell receptor beta chains sequenced from one sample in a study of T cell responses to AZD1222 COVID-19 vaccine. Using immunoSEQ multiplex PCR, the repertoire was profiled, and TCRdb retains in-frame clones only, with some absent. The top ten clones hold 1.3% of a sample with about 160,000 clones, 94% of them seen once. This material consisted of peripheral blood, taken on day 0 of AZD1222 vaccination. The receptor source for this set is an adult in good health.

The chain joins TRBV3-1 (or the pseudogene TRBV3-2) to TRBJ1-2; perhaps TRBD1 as D (5 bases). V gave up 4 bases and J gave up 0 bases, with 15 bases separating them. CDR1 is LGHDT and CDR2 is YNNKEL in the germline V gene (reference sequence). The CDR3 is made up of 16 amino acids. The CDR3 sequence is CASSPFQRGTNYGYTF. DNA of the CDR3: TGTGCCAGCAGCCCTTTTCAGCGGGGGACTAACTATGGCTACACCTTC.

The chain's CDR3 is CAQGSRYTGELFF. CDR3 in DNA: TGTGCCCAGGGTAGCAGGTACACCGGGGAGCTGTTTTTT. The rearrangement uses TRBV12-3 or TRBV12-4 and TRBJ2-2; perhaps TRBD1 as D (5 bases). The CDR3 runs to 13 residues. The ends were cut back, 11 bases at V and 3 bases at J, with 13 bases in the middle.

The chain is built from TRBV19 and TRBJ1-3; D ambiguous. The CDR3 loop spans 14 amino acids. V was pared by 3 bases and J by 3 bases, with 9 bases between. Germline assignment: CDR1 LNHDA and CDR2 SQIVND (reference sequence). CDR3 nucleotides: TGTGCCAGTAGTATTGGCGTATTTGGAAACACCATATATTTT. Translated, it gives CASSIGVFGNTIYF.